A single sample gave rise to the 3 T cell receptor beta chains below, sequenced in a study of blood T cell repertoires in COVID-19. Assay: immunoSEQ multiplex PCR; the TCRdb copy retains only in-frame clones and omits some. Here the sample spans around 180,000 clones, less than 85% being singletons. Input material: peripheral blood. These receptors all stem from a woman older than 75 with active or convalescent COVID-19.

The chain combines TRBV6-1 with TRBJ2-7; 14 bases map to TRBD2. Germline-derived CDR1 and CDR2 are MNHNS and SASEGT. This CDR3 contains 15 residues. V shed 1 base and J 7 bases; nucleotides not matched to a gene: 3. The CDR3 DNA reads as TGTGCCAGCAGTGAAGGACTAGCGGGAGGGTTTGAGCAGTACTTC. Residues: CASSEGLAGGFEQYF.

A single count supports this clone. The rearrangement joins TRBV19 to TRBJ2-7; 8 nucleotides align to TRBD1. The CDR3 sequence is 12 residues long. The germline CDR1 and CDR2 sequences are LNHDA and SQIVND (reference sequence). The V gene end was trimmed by 6 bases and the J gene end by 12 bases; junction bases not matched to a gene: 10. The CDR3 DNA reads as TGTGCCAGTAGCCCCACCGGGACAGGAAGGTACTTC. It encodes CASSPTGTGRYF.

This chain uses TRBV5-1 with TRBJ1-1; 10 nucleotides line up with TRBD1. Germline assignment: CDR1 SGHRS and CDR2 YFSETQ. CDR3 size: 15 residues. J gave up 3 bases and V 5 bases, and 7 bases lay outside the gene matches. The CDR3: CASSSTGTGDTEAFF. The CDR3 DNA is TGCGCCAGCAGTTCAACCGGGACAGGGGACACTGAAGCTTTCTTT.